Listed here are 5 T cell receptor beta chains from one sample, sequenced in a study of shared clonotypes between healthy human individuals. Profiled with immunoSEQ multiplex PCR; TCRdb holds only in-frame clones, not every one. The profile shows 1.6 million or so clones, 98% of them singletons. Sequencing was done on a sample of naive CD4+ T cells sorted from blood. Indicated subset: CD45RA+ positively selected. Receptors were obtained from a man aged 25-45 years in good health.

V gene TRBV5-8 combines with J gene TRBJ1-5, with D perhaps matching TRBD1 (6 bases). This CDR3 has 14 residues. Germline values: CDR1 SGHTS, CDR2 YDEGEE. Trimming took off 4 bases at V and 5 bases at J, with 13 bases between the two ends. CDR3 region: CASSRNRVDQPQHF. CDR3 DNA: TGTGCCAGCAGCCGGAACAGGGTTGATCAGCCCCAGCATTTT.

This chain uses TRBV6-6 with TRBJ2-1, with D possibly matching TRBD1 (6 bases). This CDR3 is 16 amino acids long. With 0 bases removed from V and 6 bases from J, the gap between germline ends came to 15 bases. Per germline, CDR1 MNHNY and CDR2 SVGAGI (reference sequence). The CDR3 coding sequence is TGTGCCAGCAGTTACTCGGGACACAACTGGTCCAATGAGCAGTTCTTC. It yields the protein CASSYSGHNWSNEQFF.

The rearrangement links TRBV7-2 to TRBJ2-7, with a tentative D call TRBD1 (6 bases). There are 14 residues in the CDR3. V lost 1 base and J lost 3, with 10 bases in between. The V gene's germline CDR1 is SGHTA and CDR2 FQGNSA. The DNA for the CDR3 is TGTGCCAGCAGCTTAGTATCGGACAGCTACGAGCAGTACTTC. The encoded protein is CASSLVSDSYEQYF.

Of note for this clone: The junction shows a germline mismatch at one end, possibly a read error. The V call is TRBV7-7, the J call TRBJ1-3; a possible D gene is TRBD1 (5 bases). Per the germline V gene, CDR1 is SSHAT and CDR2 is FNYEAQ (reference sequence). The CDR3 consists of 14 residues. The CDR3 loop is CASSPGKAGNTIYF. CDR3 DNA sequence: TGTGCTAGCAGCCCAGGGAAAGCTGGAAACACCATATATTTT.

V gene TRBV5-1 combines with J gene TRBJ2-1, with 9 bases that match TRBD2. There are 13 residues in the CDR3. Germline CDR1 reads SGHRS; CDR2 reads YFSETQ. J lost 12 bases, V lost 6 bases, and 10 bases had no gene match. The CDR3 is CASNGGRAGWQFF. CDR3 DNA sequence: TGCGCCAGCAATGGCGGGAGGGCCGGCTGGCAGTTCTTC.